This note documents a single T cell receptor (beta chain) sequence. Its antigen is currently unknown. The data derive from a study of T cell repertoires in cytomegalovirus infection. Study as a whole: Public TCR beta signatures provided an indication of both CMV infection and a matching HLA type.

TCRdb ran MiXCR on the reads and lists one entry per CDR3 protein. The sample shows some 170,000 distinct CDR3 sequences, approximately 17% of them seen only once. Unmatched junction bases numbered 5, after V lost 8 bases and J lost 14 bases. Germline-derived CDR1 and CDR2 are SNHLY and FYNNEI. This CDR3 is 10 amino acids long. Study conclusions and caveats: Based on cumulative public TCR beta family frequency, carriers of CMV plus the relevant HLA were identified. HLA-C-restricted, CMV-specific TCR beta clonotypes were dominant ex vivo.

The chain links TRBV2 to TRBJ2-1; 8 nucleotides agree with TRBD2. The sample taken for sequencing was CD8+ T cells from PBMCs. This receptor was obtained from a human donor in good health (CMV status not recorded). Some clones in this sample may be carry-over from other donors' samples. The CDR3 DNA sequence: TGTGCCAGCGACTCGGGGGGGGAGTTCTTC. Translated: CASDSGGEFF.